This entry lists 30 T cell receptor beta chains sequenced from one sample in a study of T cells in Graves' hyperthyroidism and ophthalmopathy. Using RNA transcripts as the source, TCR beta CDR3 regions were amplified. HTBI primers were the set used in a first-round RT-PCR of the TCR CDR3. TCRdb reprocessed the multiplex PCR reads with MiXCR, giving one entry per CDR3 protein. The data contain about 290,000 distinct CDR3 sequences, about 14% of them singletons. The sample taken for sequencing was blood. Receptors were obtained from a woman in her twenties or thirties with Graves' hyperthyroidism that later progressed to Graves' ophthalmopathy.

This clonotype showed up many times. The rearrangement joins TRBV2 to TRBJ1-1; D possibly corresponds to TRBD1 (5 bases). V lost 4 bases, J lost 2 bases, and 8 bases lay in between. CDR1 is SNHLY, CDR2 FYNNEI, per germline. This CDR3 region has 13 residues. The CDR3 region has the DNA TGTGCCAGCAGTGCACAGGCTAACACTGAAGCTTTCTTT. Translation: CASSAQANTEAFF.

The chain links TRBV6-1 to TRBJ2-7; 7 bases map to TRBD1. CDR3 length equals 15 residues. Germline lookup yields CDR1 MNHNS and CDR2 SASEGT. Unmatched junction bases numbered 8, after V lost 6 bases and J lost 0 bases. CDR3 nucleotides: TGTGCCAGCAGGGAACGGACAGGCCTCTCCTACGAGCAGTACTTC. Amino acids: CASRERTGLSYEQYF.

In this sample, this clonotype turned up many times. The V call is TRBV5-1, the J call TRBJ1-2; D call uncertain. There are 13 residues in the CDR3. Trimming removed 3 bases at V and 2 bases at J, with 8 bases between. The V gene's germline CDR1 is SGHRS and CDR2 YFSETQ. The CDR3 DNA reads TGCGCCAGCAGCTCCGCCGGGAACTATGGCTACACCTTC. It specifies CASSSAGNYGYTF. Full variable domain (outside the CDR3, taken from reference TRBV5-1 and TRBJ1-2): KAGVTQTPRYLIKTRGQQVTLSCSPISGHRSVSWYQQTPGQGLQFLFEYFSETQRNKGNFPGRFSGRQFSNSRSEMNVSTLELGDSALYLCASSSAGNYGYTFGSGTRLTVV.

This clonotype showed up many times. V gene TRBV4-2 combines with J gene TRBJ2-1; TRBD2 aligns across 8 bases. The CDR3 runs to 13 residues. From germline, CDR1 is LGHNA and CDR2 YNFKEQ. With 7 bases clipped from V and 8 bases from J, the junction kept 7 bases outside the gene matches. The chain's CDR3 is CASNSGGFDEQFF. The CDR3 DNA reads TGTGCCAGCAACTCGGGAGGGTTCGATGAGCAGTTCTTC.

This clonotype was recorded many times. This chain connects TRBV28 to TRBJ1-2; D unclear. V lost 3 bases to trimming and J lost 4 bases, with 12 bases between them. Germline V CDR1 and CDR2: MDHEN, SYDVKM. The CDR3 loop spans 14 amino acids. The CDR3 spells CASSFGEGLYGYTF. The CDR3 nucleotides read TGTGCCAGCAGTTTTGGGGAGGGTCTCTATGGCTACACCTTC.

This clonotype was seen at least ten times. This chain uses TRBV7-3 with TRBJ2-1; D possibly corresponds to TRBD1 (6 bases). CDR3 length: 15 residues. V lost 5 bases to trimming and J lost 4 bases, with 15 bases between them. Looked up from germline, CDR1 is SGHTA and CDR2 is FQGTGA. The CDR3 DNA reads as TGTGCCAGCAGCCCGGCCTTCGGACAGTACAATGAGCAGTTCTTC. Translation gives CASSPAFGQYNEQFF.

The V and J genes are TRBV30 and TRBJ2-5; maybe TRBD1 (6 bases). The V end lost 1 base, the J end lost 5 bases, and 20 bases lay between the germline ends. The CDR3 totals 16 residues. Germline V lookup: CDR1 GTSNPN, CDR2 SVGIG (reference sequence). This CDR3 is CAWSGAGESVWETQYF. CDR3 nucleotide sequence: TGTGCCTGGAGTGGGGCAGGGGAAAGTGTATGGGAGACCCAGTACTTC.

This clonotype was seen ten or more times. J is TRBJ2-7 and V is TRBV20-1; 9 bases match TRBD1. V gave up 5 bases and J gave up 3 bases; unmatched junction bases: 8. Germline V CDR1 and CDR2: DFQATT, SNEGSKA (reference sequence). This CDR3 spans 14 amino acids. CDR3 DNA: TGCAGTGCTCATGAACAGGGGGCCTTCTACGAGCAGTACTTC. It yields the protein CSAHEQGAFYEQYF.

This clonotype was counted at least ten times. V is TRBV29-1 and J is TRBJ1-3; D remains ambiguous. V was clipped by 7 bases and J by 0 bases, with 10 bases between them. The CDR3 is 13 amino acids. Germline loops: CDR1 SQVTM, CDR2 ANQGSEA. The CDR3 spells CSASLSSGNTIYF. In nucleotides, the CDR3 is TGCAGCGCCTCTTTGAGCTCTGGAAACACCATATATTTT. The whole variable domain, remainder taken from reference TRBV29-1 and TRBJ1-3, is SAVISQKPSRDICQRGTSLTIQCQVDSQVTMMFWYRQQPGQSLTLIATANQGSEATYESGFVIDKFPISRPNLTFSTLTVSNMSPEDSSIYLCSASLSSGNTIYFGEGSWLTVV.

The table lists this clonotype with many counts. This chain uses TRBV30 with TRBJ2-5, with D maybe TRBD2 (6 bases). The CDR3 totals 13 residues. Between the trimmed V and J ends, which lost 1 base and 4 bases, there was a span of 10 bases. Germline V gene lookup returns CDR1 GTSNPN and CDR2 SVGIG (reference sequence). CDR3 in amino acids: CAWSGGVRETQYF. CDR3 in DNA: TGTGCCTGGAGTGGGGGGGTCCGAGAGACCCAGTACTTC.

This clonotype was observed a handful of times. The chain has TRBV7-2 and TRBJ2-3; maybe TRBD2 (6 bases). Germline lookup yields CDR1 SGHTA and CDR2 FQGNSA. Trimming stripped 1 base from V and 4 bases from J, with 12 bases between. This CDR3 spans 15 amino acids. This chain's CDR3 is CASSLDGLNSDTQYF. The CDR3 DNA sequence: TGTGCCAGCAGCTTAGATGGACTAAATTCAGATACGCAGTATTTT.

This chain links TRBV10-3 with TRBJ2-1; D possibly corresponds to TRBD1 (5 bases). Germline loops: CDR1 ENHRY, CDR2 SYGVKD. Trimming took off 7 bases at V and 0 bases at J, with 16 bases between the two ends. This CDR3 comprises 16 residues. In DNA, the CDR3 is TGTGCCATCACCGCTACAGGACCCAGCTCCTACAATGAGCAGTTCTTC. It encodes CAITATGPSSYNEQFF.

In this sample, this clonotype turned up many times. The chain has TRBV6-1 and TRBJ1-1; possible D gene TRBD1, 6 bases. Germline-derived CDR1 and CDR2 are MNHNS and SASEGT. The CDR3 is made up of 14 amino acids. Trimming shortened V by 5 bases and J by 8 bases, and 18 bases separated the two germline ends. CDR3 DNA sequence: TGTGCCAGCAGTTCCTCCCTGGGGGGCTCGGAAGCTTTCTTT. Residues: CASSSSLGGSEAFF.

There are many counts of this clonotype. This rearrangement joins TRBV28 to TRBJ2-7; D is possibly TRBD2 (6 bases). Germline values: CDR1 MDHEN, CDR2 SYDVKM. Trimming removed 4 bases at V and 0 bases at J, with 10 bases between. The CDR3 is 14 residues long. The CDR3 nucleotides are TGTGCCAGCAGTTCACCGCGGGACTCCTACGAGCAGTACTTC. It codes for CASSSPRDSYEQYF.

This clonotype appeared many times. The chain is built from TRBV12-5 and TRBJ2-5; D is possibly TRBD1 or TRBD2 (5 bases each). The V gene's germline CDR1 is LGHNT and CDR2 FRNRAP. The CDR3 runs 15 residues. Trimming pared 5 bases from V and 2 bases from J, leaving 15 bases between. The DNA of the CDR3 is TGTGCTAGTGGTCGACCGGGGCCTTTTCAAGAGACCCAGTACTTC. Protein: CASGRPGPFQETQYF.

This clonotype was picked up many times. The chain employs TRBV3-1 and TRBJ1-1, with TRBD1 matching over 7 bases. There are 16 residues in the CDR3. Unmatched junction bases numbered 6, after V lost 0 bases and J lost 2 bases. Germline CDR1 and CDR2: LGHDT and YNNKEL (reference sequence). The CDR3 nucleotides read TGTGCCAGCAGCCAAGATCCTGGGACAGCTAACACTGAAGCTTTCTTT. It specifies CASSQDPGTANTEAFF.

In its sample, this clonotype was seen many times. The chain links TRBV11-3 to TRBJ2-2, with 10 bases matching TRBD1. The CDR3 runs 18 residues. J was trimmed by 3 bases and V by 4 bases; bases with no gene match: 11. CDR1 and CDR2 (germline): SGHNT, YENEEA. The CDR3 protein is CASSWTWGTGEHTGELFF. CDR3 nucleotides: TGTGCCAGCAGCTGGACCTGGGGGACAGGGGAGCACACCGGGGAGCTGTTTTTT.

A few counts support this clonotype. The gene calls are TRBV28 and TRBJ2-2; D might be TRBD2 (5 bases). The CDR3 is 14 amino acids. V was trimmed by 7 bases and J by 3 bases, leaving 12 bases between them. CDR1 MDHEN and CDR2 SYDVKM come from the germline V gene. The DNA for the CDR3 is TGTGCCAGCACCCCCCGGGGTTACACCGGGGAGCTGTTTTTT. Translated: CASTPRGYTGELFF.

This clonotype occurred a few times. The rearrangement uses TRBV7-8 and TRBJ2-7, with D possibly TRBD1 on 6 matching bases. Trimming removed 5 bases from V and 2 bases from J, with 10 bases in between. The CDR3 is made up of 13 amino acids. Germline V CDR1 and CDR2: SGHVS, FQNEAQ. Here the CDR3 reads CASSTDSAYEQYF. As DNA, the CDR3 is TGTGCCAGCAGCACGGACAGCGCCTACGAGCAGTACTTC.

The chain joins TRBV18 to TRBJ2-5; D remains ambiguous. Trimming shortened V by 3 bases and J by 2 bases, and 7 bases separated the two germline ends. Germline CDR1 and CDR2: KGHSH and LQKENI. The CDR3 sequence is 13 residues long. The CDR3 spells CASSPASQETQYF. In DNA form, the CDR3 reads TGTGCCAGCTCACCGGCATCACAAGAGACCCAGTACTTC.

This clonotype was seen more than once but under ten times. The chain recombines TRBV6-1 with TRBJ1-5; D is uncertain. This CDR3 is 15 amino acids long. V lost 6 bases and J 0 bases, leaving 12 bases between the germline ends. Germline V gives CDR1 MNHNS, CDR2 SASEGT. The CDR3 loop is CASSGVLLSNQPQHF. CDR3 bases: TGTGCCAGCAGCGGCGTTCTTCTTAGCAATCAGCCCCAGCATTTT.

Concerning this clonotype: Given a much more abundant clone one base away, this may be a read error. This chain connects TRBV10-3 to TRBJ1-4; the match to TRBD1 covers 8 bases. CDR3 size: 14 residues. The J segment lost 5 bases and the V segment lost 4 bases, leaving 3 bases of the junction unmatched. Germline loops: CDR1 ENHRY, CDR2 SYGVKD. This CDR3 reads CAISGQGQNEKLFF. Here the CDR3 DNA reads TGTGCCATCAGTGGACAGGGGCAGAATGAAAAACTGTTTTTT.

This clonotype has a handful of counts. The gene calls are TRBV4-3 and TRBJ2-1; TRBD2 aligns across 8 bases. CDR3 size: 15 residues. Germline-derived CDR1 and CDR2 are LGHNA and YSLEER. J gave up 7 bases and V 1 base, and 6 bases lay outside the gene matches. The CDR3 bases are TGCGCCAGCAGCCAAGGTCCAGCGGGAGAAAATGAGCAGTTCTTC. Translating gives CASSQGPAGENEQFF.

This clonotype showed up just a few times. The rearrangement uses TRBV19 and TRBJ1-4, with a weak D call TRBD1 (6 bases). Germline V gene lookup returns CDR1 LNHDA and CDR2 SQIVND (reference sequence). This CDR3 comprises 14 residues. Trimming left V 5 bases short and J 5 bases short, with 12 bases between. The CDR3: CASSQQGSNEKLFF. The DNA of the CDR3 is TGTGCCAGTAGTCAACAGGGTTCGAATGAAAAACTGTTTTTT.

The V and J genes are TRBV6-2 or TRBV6-3 and TRBJ2-7; a possible D gene is TRBD2 (5 bases). The CDR3 consists of 15 residues. The V end lost 2 bases, the J end lost 7 bases, and 18 bases lay between the germline ends. Germline CDR1 reads MNHEY; CDR2 reads SVGEGT. CDR3 region: CASSYPRGPMEEQYF. The CDR3 DNA is TGTGCCAGCAGTTACCCCAGAGGGCCCATGGAGGAGCAGTACTTC.

This clonotype was counted many times. The rearrangement joins TRBV4-1 to TRBJ2-7; D unresolved. Germline CDR1 reads MGHRA; CDR2 reads YSYEKL. This CDR3 has 14 amino acids. V lost 0 bases and J 1 base, leaving 7 bases between the germline ends. The CDR3 here is CASSQDGVSYEQYF. The CDR3 nucleotides are TGCGCCAGCAGCCAAGATGGGGTTTCCTACGAGCAGTACTTC.

This clonotype was observed at least ten times. The chain couples TRBV7-2 to TRBJ1-3, with no clear D. This CDR3 has 14 residues. Germline V CDR1 and CDR2: SGHTA, FQGNSA. Deletions cut 1 base from V and 1 base from J, with 5 bases between. The CDR3 is CASSLGGSGNTIYF. The DNA of the CDR3 is TGTGCCAGCAGCTTAGGGGGTTCTGGAAACACCATATATTTT.

Regarding this clonotype: It may be a read error: a sequence one base away is much more abundant. The chain links TRBV6-1 to TRBJ1-4, with D uncertain. Germline-derived CDR1 and CDR2 are MNHNS and SASEGT. CDR3 size: 15 residues. The CDR3 sequence is CASSDRTTGNGKLFF. In DNA, the CDR3 is TGTGCCAGCAGCGACCGCACTACGGGCAATGGAAAACTGTTTTTT.

The CDR3 DNA is TGTGCCAGTAGTATACCCACACATGAGCAGTTCTTC. Protein sequence: CASSIPTHEQFF. The genes are TRBV19 and TRBJ2-1; no clear D. Germline V lookup: CDR1 LNHDA, CDR2 SQIVND (reference sequence). The CDR3 is made up of 12 amino acids. V was clipped by 2 bases and J by 8 bases, with 7 bases between them.

This clonotype was seen a handful of times. The DNA for the CDR3 is TGTGCCAGCAGCTTGGTGGCGGGAGAGGTCTCCTACGAGCAGTACTTC. Amino acids: CASSLVAGEVSYEQYF. The rearrangement joins TRBV5-4 to TRBJ2-7, with 7 bases matching TRBD2. V gave up 0 bases and J gave up 0 bases; unmatched junction bases: 6. Germline loops: CDR1 SGHNT, CDR2 YYREEE (reference sequence). This CDR3 is built from 16 residues.